The 24 T cell receptor beta chains below come from one sample, sequenced in a study of CD8+CD57+ T cells in acquired aplastic anemia. It was genomic DNA that served as the template for profiling TCR beta VDJ and CDR3. TCRdb re-analysed the reads in MiXCR, keeping a single row per CDR3 protein. The sample has approximately 200,000 distinct CDR3 sequences; roughly 64% are singletons. Sequenced sample: sorted CD4+, CD8+, or CD8+CD57+ T cells (not recorded which) from PBMCs. These receptors were obtained from a human donor with severe aplastic anemia or a healthy control (not recorded which).

To note about this clonotype: At one boundary the junction diverges from the germline segment, which might be a read error. The genes are TRBV10-1 and TRBJ2-2; maybe TRBD2 (6 bases). There are 15 residues in the CDR3. CDR1 is WNHNN, CDR2 SYGVQD, per germline (reference sequence). The CDR3 is CATSDSGSAAGELFF. The CDR3 nucleotides are TGTGCCACCAGTGATTCCGGGAGTGCGGCCGGGGAGCTGTTTTTT.

The CDR3 DNA sequence: TGTGCCAGCAGCTTGGGACGGTGGAACACTGAAGCTTTCTTT. Translated, it gives CASSLGRWNTEAFF. The chain combines TRBV7-9 with TRBJ1-1, with D perhaps TRBD1 (5 bases). Germline values: CDR1 SEHNR, CDR2 FQNEAQ (reference sequence). The ends were cut back, 3 bases at V and 1 base at J, with 9 bases in the middle. The CDR3 has 14 amino acids.

This clonotype was seen a single time. The chain joins TRBV20-1 to TRBJ1-2; D not certain. The CDR3 spans 12 residues. Germline V gives CDR1 DFQATT, CDR2 SNEGSKA (reference sequence). The V and J ends lost 6 bases and 4 bases respectively, with 12 bases between them. The CDR3 region is CSAMPGSYGYTF. The CDR3 DNA reads TGCAGTGCGATGCCTGGGAGCTATGGCTACACCTTC.

The chain has TRBV29-1 and TRBJ2-7; 9 positions agree with TRBD2. Germline V gene lookup returns CDR1 SQVTM and CDR2 ANQGSEA. CDR3 size: 13 residues. J was trimmed by 2 bases and V by 6 bases; bases with no gene match: 5. The CDR3 loop is CSVIGTSTYEQYF. The CDR3 DNA reads as TGCAGCGTGATCGGGACTAGCACCTACGAGCAGTACTTC.

The J gene is TRBJ2-7, the V gene TRBV29-1; D gene uncertain. This CDR3 is built from 13 residues. In germline, CDR1 is SQVTM, CDR2 ANQGSEA. V lost 8 bases to trimming and J lost 3 bases, with 17 bases between them. The CDR3 coding sequence is TGCAGCTTGGAACTGGTGATGATCTACGAGCAGTACTTC. This translates into CSLELVMIYEQYF.

V is TRBV25-1 and J is TRBJ2-7; 12 bases agree with TRBD2. V trimming: 5 bases; J trimming: 7 bases; junction bases outside the gene matches: 12. From germline, CDR1 is MGHDK and CDR2 SYGVNS. This CDR3 has 16 amino acids. CDR3 sequence (DNA): TGTGCCAGCAGTTTTCTAGCGGGAGGGCCCCTGGGGGAGCAGTACTTC. It specifies CASSFLAGGPLGEQYF.

Concerning this clonotype: The junction and the germline gene differ at one end; a read error may be behind it. J is TRBJ2-7 and V is TRBV20-1; TRBD1 aligns across 9 bases. Germline V gives CDR1 DFQATT, CDR2 SNEGSKA (reference sequence). The CDR3 totals 16 residues. The CDR3 sequence is CSAPGRGGQGNPEQYF. CDR3 in DNA: TGCAGTGCCCCTGGGAGGGGGGGACAGGGTAATCCCGAGCAGTACTTT.

This chain uses TRBV12-3 or TRBV12-4 with TRBJ2-5; D is undetermined. V lost 2 bases and J lost 10, with 11 bases in between. The CDR3 extends over 12 amino acids. The CDR3 nucleotides read TGTGCCAGCAGTTTACGGTCCTTAATCCAGTACTTC. The encoded protein is CASSLRSLIQYF.

The chain carries TRBV5-1 and TRBJ2-7; no definite D call. This CDR3 region has 12 residues. The V and J ends lost 1 base and 5 bases respectively, with 7 bases between them. Germline CDR1 SGHRS, CDR2 YFSETQ. The CDR3 sequence: CASSLFGNEQYF. The CDR3 DNA reads TGCGCCAGCAGCTTGTTTGGGAACGAGCAGTACTTC.

This clonotype has ten or more counts. This chain joins TRBV5-8 and TRBJ2-7, with TRBD1 matching 8 bases. Germline V gene data show CDR1 as SGHTS and CDR2 as YDEGEE. The CDR3 loop spans 15 amino acids. Trimming removed 4 bases from V and 3 bases from J; junction bases left unmatched: 9. CDR3 nucleotides: TGTGCCAGCAGCCCTTGGACAGGGCTAAACTACGAGCAGTACTTC. Protein product: CASSPWTGLNYEQYF.

J is TRBJ2-3 and V is TRBV29-1; 13 positions agree with TRBD2. The CDR3 extends over 16 amino acids. Looked up from germline, CDR1 is SQVTM and CDR2 is ANQGSEA. Losses at the gene ends were 3 bases for V and 7 bases for J; bases not matched to a gene: 10. The CDR3 sequence is CSVEGPGTSGTNTQYF. CDR3 DNA: TGCAGCGTTGAGGGCCCCGGGACTAGCGGGACAAATACGCAGTATTTT.

This clonotype was picked up many times. The chain joins TRBV14 to TRBJ1-3; D is unresolved. Germline assignment: CDR1 SGHDN and CDR2 FVKESK. The CDR3 runs 15 residues. The V end was cut by 0 bases, the J end by 4 bases, with 10 bases between. As DNA, the CDR3 is TGTGCCAGCAGCCAAGAGAATTCGTGGGGAAACACCATATATTTT. Its protein is CASSQENSWGNTIYF.

V usage is TRBV20-1 and J usage is TRBJ1-6; TRBD1 matches 7 bases. Germline V gene sequence: CDR1 DFQATT, CDR2 SNEGSKA (reference sequence). This CDR3 contains 14 residues. The ends lost 2 bases at V and 4 bases at J; junction bases unmatched: 2. The chain's CDR3 is CSARRGQYNSPLHF. The CDR3 nucleotides are TGCAGTGCTAGACGGGGACAGTATAATTCACCCCTCCACTTT.

The chain has TRBV11-2 and TRBJ2-5, with D tentatively TRBD1 (7 bases). Germline-derived CDR1 and CDR2 are SGHAT and FQNNGV. The V gene lost 3 bases and the J gene lost 1 base, with 12 bases spanning the gap. This CDR3 comprises 15 residues. CDR3 in DNA: TGTGCCAGCAGCTTCAGGGGGGAACCCCAAGAGACCCAGTACTTC. Protein: CASSFRGEPQETQYF.

The V and J genes are TRBV5-4 and TRBJ1-2; D unclear. Germline CDR1 reads SGHNT; CDR2 reads YYREEE (reference sequence). This CDR3 has 15 residues. V lost 4 bases and J 4 bases, leaving 17 bases between the germline ends. As DNA, the CDR3 is TGTGCCAGCAGCGGGAGCGGGGTGGGGATCTATGGCTACACCTTC. Translating it yields CASSGSGVGIYGYTF.

In this sample, this clonotype turned up a few times. The chain is built from TRBV20-1 and TRBJ2-7; the D gene is possibly TRBD1 (5 bases). Germline assignment: CDR1 DFQATT and CDR2 SNEGSKA (reference sequence). Trimming took 6 bases from V and 0 from J, leaving 18 bases between them. This CDR3 region has 15 residues. The CDR3 DNA reads as TGCAGTGCCAACCTTCGGGCACAGGCCTCCTACGAGCAGTACTTC. It encodes CSANLRAQASYEQYF.

This rearrangement joins TRBV24-1 to TRBJ1-5; TRBD1 matches at 11 bases. CDR1 is KGHDR, CDR2 SFDVKD, per germline. J gave up 2 bases and V 11 bases, and 7 bases lay outside the gene matches. The CDR3 runs 15 residues. CDR3 amino acids: CARTGGQWRNQPQHF. In nucleotides, the CDR3 is TGTGCCAGGACAGGGGGCCAGTGGCGCAATCAGCCCCAGCATTTT.

This clonotype has a single count. This chain links TRBV24-1 with TRBJ2-1, with no clear D. This CDR3 has 12 residues. From germline, CDR1 is KGHDR and CDR2 SFDVKD. V was shortened by 2 bases and J by 9 bases, with 7 bases between the two germline ends. The CDR3 loop reads CATSDYGGEQFF. The CDR3 DNA is TGTGCCACCAGTGATTATGGTGGTGAGCAGTTCTTC.

The V gene is TRBV24-1, the J gene TRBJ2-5; 9 bases fit TRBD1. CDR1 KGHDR and CDR2 SFDVKD come from the germline V gene. V was pared by 4 bases and J by 5 bases, with 13 bases of the junction left unmatched. The CDR3 has 17 amino acids. The CDR3 reads CATSEPSRDRVYETQYF. The CDR3 nucleotides read TGTGCCACCAGTGAACCAAGCCGGGACAGGGTTTACGAGACCCAGTACTTC.

This chain connects TRBV5-1 to TRBJ2-7; TRBD2 aligns across 7 bases. J gave up 3 bases and V 4 bases, and 4 bases lay outside the gene matches. This CDR3 is 13 amino acids long. Germline V CDR1 and CDR2: SGHRS, YFSETQ. The CDR3, as DNA: TGCGCCAGCAGCCTCACTAGCGACTACGAGCAGTACTTC. This sequence encodes CASSLTSDYEQYF. Looking up the rest from reference TRBV5-1 and TRBJ2-7 gives the full variable domain: KAGVTQTPRYLIKTRGQQVTLSCSPISGHRSVSWYQQTPGQGLQFLFEYFSETQRNKGNFPGRFSGRQFSNSRSEMNVSTLELGDSALYLCASSLTSDYEQYFGPGTRLTVT.

This chain links TRBV19 with TRBJ2-1, with 9 bases that match TRBD1. This CDR3 has 14 residues. Germline lookup yields CDR1 LNHDA and CDR2 SQIVND (reference sequence). V gave up 5 bases and J gave up 5 bases; unmatched junction bases: 4. In nucleotides, the CDR3 is TGTGCCAGTAGTGCCGGGACAGGGAACAATGAGCAGTTCTTC. Translated: CASSAGTGNNEQFF.

This clonotype showed up just a few times. The gene calls are TRBV27 and TRBJ1-2, with 9 bases aligning to TRBD1. The CDR3 contains 17 residues. V was pared by 0 bases and J by 4 bases, with 9 bases of the junction left unmatched. Per germline, CDR1 MNHEY and CDR2 SMNVEV (reference sequence). CDR3: CASSLSPGTGPFYGYTF. The DNA for the CDR3 is TGTGCCAGCAGTTTATCGCCAGGGACAGGGCCCTTCTATGGCTACACCTTC.

V is TRBV6-1 and J is TRBJ2-3, with TRBD2 identical over 10 bases. The CDR3 sequence is 16 residues long. V lost 5 bases to trimming and J lost 2 bases; unmatched junction nucleotides: 7. From germline, CDR1 is MNHNS and CDR2 SASEGT. The CDR3 DNA follows: TGTGCCAGCAGTTCCCCTAGCGGGAGAGTCACAGATACGCAGTATTTT. This encodes CASSSPSGRVTDTQYF.

The rearrangement links TRBV2 to TRBJ1-2; no clear D gene. Looked up from germline, CDR1 is SNHLY and CDR2 is FYNNEI. V gave up 8 bases and J gave up 4 bases, with 17 bases separating them. CDR3 length: 14 amino acids. Here the CDR3 reads CASLEGSTIYGYTF. The DNA for the CDR3 is TGTGCCAGCTTGGAAGGGTCTACCATCTATGGCTACACCTTC.